This TCR beta chain was sequenced for a study of CXCR3-negative and CXCR3-positive naive CD8 T cells. Study-level information: Per-library TRB read counts averaged about 1.5 +/- 0.3 million, adding up to approximately 130 million in total.

UMI-labeled 5' RACE yielded the TRB cDNA libraries. TCRdb processed the 5' RACE reads again and assigns one entry to each CDR3 protein, with no DNA. The sample table sets out roughly 89,000 distinct CDR3 sequences. From germline, CDR1 is DFQATT and CDR2 SNEGSKA (reference sequence). The CDR3 sequence is 14 residues long. Naive CD8+ T cells carried a CD45RO-CCR7+CD27+CD95- phenotype. Sequencing was done on a sample of naive CXCR3- CD8+ T cells from blood. As for subset: CD45RO-CCR7+CD27+CD95- naive CD8+ T cells lacking CXCR3 (TNR3-). This TCR was sampled from a human donor in good health. Some clones in this sample may be carry-over from other donors' samples. This chain joins TRBV20-1 and TRBJ1-1. This CDR3 is CSAIGLILGTEAFF.